This T cell receptor beta chain was recorded in a study of T cells in Graves' hyperthyroidism and ophthalmopathy. Amplification of TCR beta CDR3 regions was performed using RNA transcripts as template. Primed by the HTBI set, a first-round RT-PCR was run on the TCR CDR3. TCRdb ran MiXCR on the multiplex PCR reads and lists one entry per CDR3 protein. The sample holds approximately 480,000 distinct CDR3 sequences, about a fifth seen once. This clonotype appeared many times. Trimming took 7 bases from V and 0 from J, leaving 15 bases between them. The CDR3 loop spans 15 amino acids. CDR1 and CDR2 (germline): LGHNT, FRNRAP.

The origin of this receptor is a man younger than 35 with Graves' hyperthyroidism. The V call is TRBV12-5, the J call TRBJ1-1; maybe TRBD1 (5 bases). The sequencing input was blood. The CDR3 DNA reads as TGTGCTAGTGACCGGAGAACAGGCATGAACACTGAAGCTTTCTTT. This translates into CASDRRTGMNTEAFF. Full variable domain (remainder filled in from reference TRBV12-5 and TRBJ1-1): DARVTQTPRHKVTEMGQEVTMRCQPILGHNTVFWYRQTMMQGLELLAYFRNRAPLDDSGMPKDRFSAEMPDATLATLKIQPSEPRDSAVYFCASDRRTGMNTEAFFGQGTRLTVV.